These 27 T cell receptor beta chains were all obtained from the same sample, sequenced in a study of cytomegalovirus exposure and HLA in healthy donors. The repertoire was sequenced with immunoSEQ multiplex PCR; TCRdb's copy has only in-frame clones and lacks some. The sample contains about 330,000 clones, about nine tenths of which appear only once. The sequencing input was PBMCs. All receptors derive from a woman in her 30s in good health and CMV-seropositive.

The chain joins TRBV4-2 to TRBJ2-7; no firm D call. CDR3 length: 13 residues. With 3 bases removed from V and 9 bases from J, the gap between germline ends came to 15 bases. Germline-derived CDR1 and CDR2 are LGHNA and YNFKEQ. CDR3 DNA: TGTGCCAGCAGCCAGAACGGAGTCGAAGGGCAGTACTTC. As protein: CASSQNGVEGQYF.

The rearrangement uses TRBV19 and TRBJ2-7, with 7 bases matching TRBD2. CDR3 length: 16 amino acids. Germline-derived CDR1 and CDR2 are LNHDA and SQIVND (reference sequence). Unmatched junction bases numbered 10, after V lost 1 base and J lost 4 bases. This chain's CDR3 is CASSIGGAGALYEQYF. CDR3 DNA sequence: TGTGCCAGTAGTATAGGGGGCGCGGGAGCTTTATACGAGCAGTACTTC.

The chain recombines TRBV6-1 with TRBJ1-1, with D tentatively TRBD1 (6 bases). Trimming took 3 bases from V and 3 from J, leaving 14 bases between them. Per germline, CDR1 MNHNS and CDR2 SASEGT. This CDR3 has 15 residues. The chain's CDR3 is CASSDLMSGDTEAFF. CDR3 nucleotides: TGTGCCAGCAGTGACCTGATGTCAGGGGACACTGAAGCTTTCTTT.

The chain employs TRBV5-6 and TRBJ2-1, with a weak D call TRBD1 (6 bases). V was cut by 2 bases and J by 0 bases, with 18 bases left in between. The length of the CDR3 is 18 residues. The V gene's germline CDR1 is SGHDT and CDR2 YYEEEE. The CDR3 is CASSFLDSHPSSYNEQFF. CDR3 nucleotide sequence: TGTGCCAGCAGCTTCCTGGACAGTCACCCTAGCTCCTACAATGAGCAGTTCTTC.

The J gene is TRBJ2-5, the V gene TRBV7-6; a weak D match, TRBD2 (5 bases). The germline V gene encodes CDR1 SGHVS and CDR2 FNYEAQ. This CDR3 spans 15 amino acids. V lost 2 bases and J 7 bases, leaving 17 bases between the germline ends. The CDR3 coding sequence is TGTGCCAGCAGCTTAAGTTACCCGAGCGGTGGGACCCAGTACTTC. It yields the protein CASSLSYPSGGTQYF.

To note about this clone: Other nucleotide sequences from this sample produce the same CDR3. The rearrangement joins TRBV28 to TRBJ1-2, with 7 bases lining up with TRBD1. With V trimmed by 8 bases and J by 8 bases, 5 bases remained unmatched. Germline-derived CDR1 and CDR2 are MDHEN and SYDVKM. The CDR3 totals 11 residues. The chain's CDR3 is CASSGGWGYTF. DNA of the CDR3: TGTGCCAGCTCAGGGGGATGGGGCTACACCTTC.

The V call is TRBV6-6, the J call TRBJ2-2, with 8 bases matching TRBD2. This CDR3 spans 16 amino acids. From germline, CDR1 is MNHNY and CDR2 SVGAGI (reference sequence). V shed 7 bases and J 5 bases; nucleotides not matched to a gene: 12. The CDR3 sequence: CASTQPGGARTGELFF. The CDR3, as DNA: TGTGCCAGCACCCAGCCCGGGGGGGCGAGGACCGGGGAGCTGTTTTTT.

This clone showed up just once. The V and J genes are TRBV2 and TRBJ1-5; D is unclear. Germline CDR1 SNHLY, CDR2 FYNNEI. The CDR3 runs 16 residues. The V gene lost 2 bases and the J gene lost 4 bases, with 15 bases spanning the gap. The CDR3 coding sequence is TGTGCCAGCAGTGAACCCGCAATTATGGGGAATCAGCCCCAGCATTTT. Protein sequence: CASSEPAIMGNQPQHF.

J is TRBJ2-5 and V is TRBV18, with D maybe TRBD1 (5 bases). The CDR3 contains 13 residues. V lost 6 bases to trimming and J lost 1 base, with 9 bases between them. Germline-derived CDR1 and CDR2 are KGHSH and LQKENI. CDR3 in DNA: TGTGCCAGCTCGTCAGGGATCCAAGAGACCCAGTACTTC. This gives the protein CASSSGIQETQYF.

V and J are TRBV7-9 and TRBJ1-2; D not certain. The CDR3 extends over 14 amino acids. The germline gives CDR1 SEHNR, CDR2 FQNEAQ (reference sequence). Trimming took off 0 bases at V and 1 base at J, with 6 bases between the two ends. The CDR3 DNA follows: TGTGCCAGCAGCTTAGCCGGGAGTAACTATGGCTACACCTTC. It translates to CASSLAGSNYGYTF.

This clone was observed a few times. V usage is TRBV11-3 and J usage is TRBJ2-1; maybe TRBD2 (7 bases). Germline CDR1 is SGHNT and CDR2 is YENEEA. V lost 5 bases, J lost 8 bases, and 19 bases lay in between. The CDR3 totals 15 residues. This CDR3 is CASSHRTRGRDEQFF. In nucleotides, the CDR3 is TGTGCCAGCAGCCACAGGACTAGGGGGAGGGATGAGCAGTTCTTC.

This clone is a singleton in its sample. The rearrangement joins TRBV6-5 to TRBJ2-7, with D possibly TRBD1 on 5 matching bases. The CDR3 runs to 14 residues. The V and J ends lost 6 bases and 4 bases respectively, with 16 bases between them. Germline V gene sequence: CDR1 MNHEY, CDR2 SVGAGI. CDR3 region: CASSKGHRGYEQYF. In nucleotides, the CDR3 is TGTGCCAGCAGCAAAGGACACCGCGGATACGAGCAGTACTTC.

The V call is TRBV19, the J call TRBJ2-7; perhaps D is TRBD1 or TRBD2 (6 bases each). Germline CDR1 reads LNHDA; CDR2 reads SQIVND (reference sequence). The CDR3 consists of 14 residues. V was cut by 3 bases and J by 3 bases, with 12 bases left in between. CDR3 amino acids: CASSIGGPIYEQYF. The DNA for the CDR3 is TGTGCCAGTAGTATTGGGGGGCCCATCTACGAGCAGTACTTC.

The V call is TRBV2, the J call TRBJ2-7; 14 bases are a match to TRBD2. This CDR3 has 15 residues. Germline CDR1 is SNHLY and CDR2 is FYNNEI. The junction had 5 bases not matched to a gene; V was cut back by 4 bases and J by 6 bases. The CDR3 protein is CASSGTSGRFGEQYF. For the CDR3, the DNA is TGTGCCAGCAGTGGGACTAGCGGGAGGTTCGGCGAGCAGTACTTC.

The chain is built from TRBV28 and TRBJ1-4, with unresolved D. The germline V and J ends were trimmed by 4 bases and 7 bases, with 16 bases remaining between them. CDR3 length equals 15 residues. Germline V CDR1 and CDR2: MDHEN, SYDVKM. DNA of the CDR3: TGTGCCAGCAGTTATGGTGCGGCAAGCAGTGAAAAACTGTTTTTT. The encoded protein is CASSYGAASSEKLFF.

The chain couples TRBV30 to TRBJ2-1, with 7 bases matching TRBD2. The CDR3 contains 16 residues. Losses at the gene ends were 1 base for V and 6 bases for J; bases not matched to a gene: 12. The germline gives CDR1 GTSNPN, CDR2 SVGIG (reference sequence). The CDR3 DNA follows: TGTGCCTGGAGTGGAACCACAAGCGGGAAGGGCAATGAGCAGTTCTTC. Encoded protein: CAWSGTTSGKGNEQFF. The full variable domain, with the rest looked up from reference TRBV30 and TRBJ2-1, is SQTIHQWPATLVQPVGSPLSLECTVEGTSNPNLYWYRQAAGRGLQLLFYSVGIGQISSEVPQNLSASRPQDRQFILSSKKLLLSDSGFYLCAWSGTTSGKGNEQFFGPGTRLTVL.

This clone was seen more than once but under ten times. The rearrangement links TRBV5-1 to TRBJ1-6; D uncertain. The CDR3 has 15 amino acids. V was trimmed by 0 bases and J by 6 bases, leaving 10 bases between them. The germline V gene has CDR1 SGHRS and CDR2 YFSETQ. The chain's CDR3 is CASSLDGRTNSPLHF. The CDR3 coding sequence is TGCGCCAGCAGCTTGGATGGCAGGACTAATTCACCCCTCCACTTT.

This chain links TRBV10-3 with TRBJ1-6; 7 positions agree with TRBD1. The ends lost 3 bases at V and 5 bases at J; junction bases unmatched: 4. Looked up from germline, CDR1 is ENHRY and CDR2 is SYGVKD. The CDR3 is made up of 15 amino acids. The CDR3 nucleotides read TGTGCCATCAGTGACCGGGACAGCAATAATTCACCCCTCCACTTT. Translating gives CAISDRDSNNSPLHF.

This clone was seen a handful of times. The chain carries TRBV28 and TRBJ2-7; D uncertain. The V end lost 8 bases, the J end lost 5 bases, and 13 bases lay between the germline ends. This CDR3 region has 12 residues. Germline values: CDR1 MDHEN, CDR2 SYDVKM. The CDR3 spells CASGPLANEQYF. The CDR3 DNA reads TGTGCCAGCGGACCTCTGGCTAACGAGCAGTACTTC.

The genes are TRBV7-2 and TRBJ2-7; 13 nucleotides match TRBD2. Germline V lookup: CDR1 SGHTA, CDR2 FQGNSA. The CDR3 covers 15 residues. V shed 4 bases and J 2 bases; nucleotides not matched to a gene: 2. CDR3 DNA: TGTGCCAGCAGCTCCGGGACTAGCGGGACCTACGAGCAGTACTTC. Residues: CASSSGTSGTYEQYF.

The chain employs TRBV2 and TRBJ2-1; perhaps D is TRBD1 or TRBD2 (6 bases each). Germline assignment: CDR1 SNHLY and CDR2 FYNNEI. V was cut by 7 bases and J by 9 bases, with 16 bases left in between. The CDR3 is 13 amino acids. In DNA form, the CDR3 reads TGTGCCAGCACCGGGGGCACACGGGGTGAGCAGTTCTTC. As protein: CASTGGTRGEQFF.

The V and J genes are TRBV15 and TRBJ2-7; 7 bases agree with TRBD1. J gave up 2 bases and V 1 base, and 5 bases lay outside the gene matches. This CDR3 has 15 residues. The germline V gene has CDR1 LNHNV and CDR2 YYDKDF (reference sequence). CDR3 sequence reads: CATSRVGQRAYEQYF. The CDR3 coding sequence is TGTGCCACCAGCAGAGTGGGACAGCGAGCCTACGAGCAGTACTTC.

The V call is TRBV6-6, the J call TRBJ2-5; 10 bases align to TRBD2. After removal of 6 bases from V and 3 bases from J, the junction contained 7 bases not matched to a gene. The CDR3 runs 15 residues. Germline V gene data show CDR1 as MNHNY and CDR2 as SVGAGI (reference sequence). Written as DNA, the CDR3 is TGTGCCAGCAGGAAAGCCGGGACTAGCGAAGAGACCCAGTACTTC. It specifies CASRKAGTSEETQYF.

The chain couples TRBV4-1 to TRBJ2-5, with a tentative D call TRBD1 (6 bases). Trimming left V 4 bases short and J 1 base short, with 16 bases between. The CDR3 covers 16 residues. CDR1 and CDR2 from the germline V gene are MGHRA and YSYEKL. The CDR3 nucleotides are TGCGCCAGCAGCCGACACATGGGGGCAAGCCAAGAGACCCAGTACTTC. This gives the protein CASSRHMGASQETQYF.

The rearrangement links TRBV4-2 to TRBJ2-2; TRBD2 matches at 16 bases. The CDR3 is 19 amino acids. J lost 4 bases, V lost 1 base, and 6 bases had no gene match. The germline V gene has CDR1 LGHNA and CDR2 YNFKEQ. Here the CDR3 DNA reads TGTGCCAGCAGCCAAGCCGGGACTAGCGGGGGGGCGGTCACCGGGGAGCTGTTTTTT. Protein sequence: CASSQAGTSGGAVTGELFF.

The V call is TRBV6-1, the J call TRBJ2-7; tentative D call: TRBD2 (5 bases). V lost 10 bases to trimming and J lost 2 bases, with 6 bases between them. Germline loops: CDR1 MNHNS, CDR2 SASEGT. The CDR3 covers 10 residues. CDR3 in amino acids: CATGAYEQYF. The DNA for the CDR3 is TGTGCCACCGGGGCCTACGAGCAGTACTTC.

The rearrangement joins TRBV12-5 to TRBJ2-7; 9 bases agree with TRBD1. Germline CDR1 reads LGHNT; CDR2 reads FRNRAP. The CDR3 covers 16 residues. V shed 3 bases and J 4 bases; nucleotides not matched to a gene: 10. The CDR3 coding sequence is TGTGCTAGTGGTTTATATACGGGACAGGGATATTACGAGCAGTACTTC. Translation gives CASGLYTGQGYYEQYF.